This TCR delta chain was identified during a study of Vδ1+ human thymocytes. Alphabeta T cells were depleted, then CD3+ Vdelta1+ Vdelta2- thymocytes were FACS-sorted. This clone appeared a few times. The antigen is not known. Sequences come from RNA converted to cDNA by reverse transcription. The CDR3 regions were amplified by multiplex PCR from V-gene primers to a constant-region primer. TCRdb used CATT to re-call clones from the multiplex PCR reads. In the table there are tens of thousands of delta-chain clones, 15% to 20% of which are singletons. Findings and caveats of the study: Thymic delta-chain repertoires held approximately 19% Vdelta2 sequences and few Vdelta3, despite high sort purity. Highly polyclonal TRG and TRD repertoires with Gaussian CDR3 length distributions appeared in thymus. Many TRG clonotypes were shared between donors; TRD repertoires were essentially private.

With 0 bases clipped from V and 0 bases from J, the junction kept 11 bases outside the gene matches. This CDR3 spans 19 amino acids. CDR1 and CDR2 from the germline V gene are TSWWSYY and QGS. The specimen sequenced was Vdelta1+ gamma-delta thymocytes from the thymus. Subset given: FACS-sorted CD3+ TCRalphabeta- TCRVdelta1+ TCRVdelta2- thymocytes. V and J are TRDV1 and TRDJ1; 9 bases align to TRDD2. The TCR was taken from a boy less than two years old who had congenital heart surgery. The CDR3, as DNA: TGTGCTCTTGGGGAACTTCCCTTCCTACTGGGGACCTACACCGATAAACTCATCTTT. Amino acids: CALGELPFLLGTYTDKLIF.